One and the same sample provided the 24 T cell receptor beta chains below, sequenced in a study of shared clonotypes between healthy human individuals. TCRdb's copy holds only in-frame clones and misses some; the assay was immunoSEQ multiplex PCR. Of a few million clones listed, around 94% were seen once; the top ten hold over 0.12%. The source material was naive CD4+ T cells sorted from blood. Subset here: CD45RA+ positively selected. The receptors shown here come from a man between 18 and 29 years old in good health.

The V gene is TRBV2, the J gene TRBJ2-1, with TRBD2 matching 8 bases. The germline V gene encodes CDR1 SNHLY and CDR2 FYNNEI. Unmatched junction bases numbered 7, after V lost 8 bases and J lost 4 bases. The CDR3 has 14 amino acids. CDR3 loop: CASGGASGYNEQFF. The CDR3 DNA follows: TGTGCCAGCGGCGGGGCTAGCGGGTACAATGAGCAGTTCTTC. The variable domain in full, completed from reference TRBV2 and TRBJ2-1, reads EPEVTQTPSHQVTQMGQEVILRCVPISNHLYFYWYRQILGQKVEFLVSFYNNEISEKSEIFDDQFSVERPDGSNFTLKIRSTKLEDSAMYFCASGGASGYNEQFFGPGTRLTVL.

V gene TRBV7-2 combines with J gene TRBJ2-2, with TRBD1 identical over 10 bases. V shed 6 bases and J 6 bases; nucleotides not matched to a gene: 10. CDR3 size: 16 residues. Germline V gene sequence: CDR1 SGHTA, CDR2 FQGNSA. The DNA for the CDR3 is TGTGCCAGCAGACTTACCGGGACAGGGGTCTCCGGGGAGCTGTTTTTT. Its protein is CASRLTGTGVSGELFF.

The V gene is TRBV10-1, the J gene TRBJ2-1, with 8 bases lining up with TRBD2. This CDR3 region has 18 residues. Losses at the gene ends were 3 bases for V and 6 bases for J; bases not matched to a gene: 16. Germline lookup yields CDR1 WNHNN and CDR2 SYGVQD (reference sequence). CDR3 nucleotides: TGCGCCAGCAGTGAAGTACACCCCGGGACTAGGAGGGTCAATGAGCAGTTCTTC. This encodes CASSEVHPGTRRVNEQFF.

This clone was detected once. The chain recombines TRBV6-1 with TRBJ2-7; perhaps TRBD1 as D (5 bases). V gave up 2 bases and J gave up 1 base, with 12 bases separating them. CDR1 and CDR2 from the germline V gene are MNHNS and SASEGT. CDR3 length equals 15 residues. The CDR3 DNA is TGTGCCAGCAGTGAATTTGTTGGGGCTTCCTACGAGCAGTACTTC. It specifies CASSEFVGASYEQYF.

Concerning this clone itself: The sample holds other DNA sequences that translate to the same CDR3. The chain's CDR3 is CASSLGLNYGYTF. The CDR3 nucleotides are TGTGCCAGCAGCTTAGGGCTTAACTATGGCTACACCTTC. V and J are TRBV7-2 and TRBJ1-2; D is unresolved. V was cut by 1 base and J by 1 base, with 4 bases left in between. The CDR3 is 13 residues long. Germline assignment: CDR1 SGHTA and CDR2 FQGNSA.

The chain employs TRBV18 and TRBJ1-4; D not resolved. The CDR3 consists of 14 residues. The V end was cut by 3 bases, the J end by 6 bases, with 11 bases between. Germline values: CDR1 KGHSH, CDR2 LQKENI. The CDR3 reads CASSPSGGYEKLFF. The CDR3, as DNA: TGTGCCAGCTCACCGTCAGGAGGGTATGAAAAACTGTTTTTT.

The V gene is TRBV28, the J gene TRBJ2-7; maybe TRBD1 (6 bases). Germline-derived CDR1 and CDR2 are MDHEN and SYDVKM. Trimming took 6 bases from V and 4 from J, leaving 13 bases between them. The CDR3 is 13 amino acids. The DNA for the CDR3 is TGTGCCAGCAGGACAGGTCCTATGTACGAGCAGTACTTC. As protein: CASRTGPMYEQYF.

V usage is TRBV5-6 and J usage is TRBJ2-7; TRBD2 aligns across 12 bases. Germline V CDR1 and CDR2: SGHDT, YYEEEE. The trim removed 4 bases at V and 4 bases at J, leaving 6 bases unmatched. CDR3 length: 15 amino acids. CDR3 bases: TGTGCCAGCAGCGTGACTAGCGGGAGCGGTTACGAGCAGTACTTC. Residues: CASSVTSGSGYEQYF.

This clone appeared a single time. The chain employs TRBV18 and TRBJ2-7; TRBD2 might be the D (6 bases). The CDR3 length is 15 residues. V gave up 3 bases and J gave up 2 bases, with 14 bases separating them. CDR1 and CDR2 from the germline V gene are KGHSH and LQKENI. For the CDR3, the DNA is TGTGCCAGCTCACCGGGAGGCTCGACAACCTACGAGCAGTACTTC. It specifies CASSPGGSTTYEQYF.

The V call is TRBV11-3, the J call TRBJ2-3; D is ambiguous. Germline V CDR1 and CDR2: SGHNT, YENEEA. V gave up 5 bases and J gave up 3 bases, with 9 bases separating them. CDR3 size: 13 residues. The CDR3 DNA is TGTGCCAGCAGCGCCTCCGGGACAGATACGCAGTATTTT. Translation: CASSASGTDTQYF.

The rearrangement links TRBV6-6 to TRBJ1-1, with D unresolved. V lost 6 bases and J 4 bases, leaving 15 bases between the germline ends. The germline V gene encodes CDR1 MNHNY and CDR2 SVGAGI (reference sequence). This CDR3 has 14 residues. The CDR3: CASSNGFFSTEAFF. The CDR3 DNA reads TGTGCCAGCAGCAACGGGTTTTTCTCCACTGAAGCTTTCTTT.

CDR3 region: CASSQDRIGAGTF. CDR3 DNA: TGCGCCAGCAGCCAAGATAGGATAGGGGCAGGCACCTTC. The genes are TRBV4-1 and TRBJ1-2; perhaps TRBD1 as D (5 bases). CDR1 and CDR2 (germline): MGHRA, YSYEKL. This CDR3 is built from 13 residues. Trimming shortened V by 0 bases and J by 13 bases, and 15 bases separated the two germline ends.

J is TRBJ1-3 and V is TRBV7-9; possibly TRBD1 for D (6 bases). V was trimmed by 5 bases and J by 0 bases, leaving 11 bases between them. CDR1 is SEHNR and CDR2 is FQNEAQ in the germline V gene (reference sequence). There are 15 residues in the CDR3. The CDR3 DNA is TGTGCCAGCAGCCGAACAGGGATCTCTGGAAACACCATATATTTT. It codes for CASSRTGISGNTIYF.

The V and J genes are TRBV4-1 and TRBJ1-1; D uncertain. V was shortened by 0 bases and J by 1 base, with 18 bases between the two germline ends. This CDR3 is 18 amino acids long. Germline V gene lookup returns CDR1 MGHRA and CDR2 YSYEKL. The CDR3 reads CASSQDRGLWQKNTEAFF. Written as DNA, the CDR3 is TGCGCCAGCAGCCAAGATCGAGGGTTGTGGCAGAAGAACACTGAAGCTTTCTTT.

For the CDR3, the DNA is TGTGCCAGTAATCTCCGGGACCAACAAAGCAATCAGCCCCAGCATTTT. Protein product: CASNLRDQQSNQPQHF. This chain uses TRBV19 with TRBJ1-5; a possible D gene is TRBD1 (5 bases). Trimming stripped 7 bases from V and 1 base from J, with 17 bases between. The germline CDR1 and CDR2 sequences are LNHDA and SQIVND (reference sequence). The CDR3 totals 16 residues.

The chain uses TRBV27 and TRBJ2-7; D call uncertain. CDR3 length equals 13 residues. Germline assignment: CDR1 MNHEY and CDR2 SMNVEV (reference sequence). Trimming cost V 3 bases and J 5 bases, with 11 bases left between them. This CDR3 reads CASSFTPRNEQYF. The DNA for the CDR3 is TGTGCCAGCAGTTTCACACCGCGGAACGAGCAGTACTTC.

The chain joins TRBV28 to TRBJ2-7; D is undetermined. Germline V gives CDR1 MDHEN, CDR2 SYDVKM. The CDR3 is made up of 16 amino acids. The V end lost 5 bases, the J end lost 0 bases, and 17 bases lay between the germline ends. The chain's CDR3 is CASSHWALLSSYEQYF. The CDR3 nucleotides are TGTGCCAGCAGTCATTGGGCCTTGCTGAGCTCCTACGAGCAGTACTTC.

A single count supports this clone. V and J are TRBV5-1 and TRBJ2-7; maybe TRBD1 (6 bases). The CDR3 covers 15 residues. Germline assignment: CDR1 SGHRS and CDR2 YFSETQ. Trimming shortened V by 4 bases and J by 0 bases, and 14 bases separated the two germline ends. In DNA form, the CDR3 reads TGCGCCAGCAGCCTGTGGACAGAGAGCTCCTACGAGCAGTACTTC. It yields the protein CASSLWTESSYEQYF.

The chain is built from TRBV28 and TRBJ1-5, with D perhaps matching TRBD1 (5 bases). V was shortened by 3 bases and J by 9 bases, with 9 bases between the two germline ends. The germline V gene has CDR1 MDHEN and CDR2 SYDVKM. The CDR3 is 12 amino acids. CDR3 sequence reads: CASSFQGLPQHF. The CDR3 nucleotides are TGTGCCAGCAGTTTCCAGGGTTTGCCCCAGCATTTT.

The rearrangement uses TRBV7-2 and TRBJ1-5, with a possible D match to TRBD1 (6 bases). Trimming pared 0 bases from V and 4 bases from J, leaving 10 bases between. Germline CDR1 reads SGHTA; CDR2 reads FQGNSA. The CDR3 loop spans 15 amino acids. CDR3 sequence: CASSLAGQPNQPQHF. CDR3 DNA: TGTGCCAGCAGCTTAGCAGGACAGCCGAATCAGCCCCAGCATTTT.

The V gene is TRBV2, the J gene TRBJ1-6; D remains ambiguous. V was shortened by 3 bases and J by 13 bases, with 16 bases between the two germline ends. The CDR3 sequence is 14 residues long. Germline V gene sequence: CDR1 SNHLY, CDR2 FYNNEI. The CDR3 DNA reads TGTGCCAGCAGTGAGCCCCCTGAGGGAAGGCCCCTCCACTTT. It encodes CASSEPPEGRPLHF.

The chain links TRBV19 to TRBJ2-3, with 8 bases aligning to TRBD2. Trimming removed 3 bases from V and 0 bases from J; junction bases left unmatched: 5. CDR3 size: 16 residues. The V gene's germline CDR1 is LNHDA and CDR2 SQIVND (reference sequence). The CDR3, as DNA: TGTGCCAGTAGTATTGGGACTAGGTCTAGCACAGATACGCAGTATTTT. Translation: CASSIGTRSSTDTQYF.

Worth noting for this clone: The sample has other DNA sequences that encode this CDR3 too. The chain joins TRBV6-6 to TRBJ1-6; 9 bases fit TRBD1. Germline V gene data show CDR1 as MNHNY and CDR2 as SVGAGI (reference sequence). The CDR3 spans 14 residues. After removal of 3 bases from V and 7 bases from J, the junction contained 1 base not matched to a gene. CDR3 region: CASSYGTGNSPLHF. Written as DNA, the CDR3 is TGTGCCAGCAGTTATGGGACAGGGAATTCACCCCTCCACTTT.

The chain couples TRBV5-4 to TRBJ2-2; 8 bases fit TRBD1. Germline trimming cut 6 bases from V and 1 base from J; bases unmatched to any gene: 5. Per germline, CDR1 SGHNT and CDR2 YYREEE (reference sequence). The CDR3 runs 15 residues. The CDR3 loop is CASKKGQENTGELFF. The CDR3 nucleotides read TGTGCCAGCAAGAAGGGACAGGAGAACACCGGGGAGCTGTTTTTT.